This entry is about one TCR beta chain. Its target is unknown. With a J-beta primer mix and a sample-barcoded 5' primer, a second PCR ran about 7 to 11 cycles. One entry per CDR3 protein results from TCRdb running MiXCR on the 5' RACE reads. The sample yields about 780,000 distinct CDR3 sequences, roughly 26% seen once. This entry belongs to a study of blood T cells in healthy people across ages. Study results and limitations: Unsorted PBMCs blocked a conclusive comparison of naive and antigen-experienced cells.

The CDR3 is made up of 14 amino acids. Germline assignment: CDR1 SNHLY and CDR2 FYNNEI. V shed 0 bases and J shed 2 bases, with 8 bases lying between them. A further study also used this sample, focusing on T cells of mothers and their children.

The source of this sequence is a boy younger than 18 in good health. The sequenced sample was blood. The chain is built from TRBV2 and TRBJ2-7; D remains ambiguous. CDR3 DNA sequence: TGTGCCAGCAGTGAAGCGCTTCAGACCTACGAGCAGTACTTC. Translating it yields CASSEALQTYEQYF.